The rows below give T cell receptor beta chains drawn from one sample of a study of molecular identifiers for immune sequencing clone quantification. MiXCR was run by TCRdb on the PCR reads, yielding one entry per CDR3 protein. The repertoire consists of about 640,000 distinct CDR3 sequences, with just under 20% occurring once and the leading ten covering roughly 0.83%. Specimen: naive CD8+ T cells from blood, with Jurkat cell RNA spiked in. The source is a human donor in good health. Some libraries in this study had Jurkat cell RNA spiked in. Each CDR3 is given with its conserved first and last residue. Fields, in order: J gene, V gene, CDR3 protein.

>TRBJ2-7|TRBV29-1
CSVTTGVGYEQYF
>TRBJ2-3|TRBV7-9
CASKTAVYSTDTQYF
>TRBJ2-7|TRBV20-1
CSARDYGGGPDEQYF
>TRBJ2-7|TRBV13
CASSAPTAGVYEQYF
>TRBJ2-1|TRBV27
CASSPFSGSSYNEQFF
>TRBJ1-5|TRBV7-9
CASSPGQGAIEPQHF
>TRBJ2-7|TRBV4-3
CASSPSTAYEQYF
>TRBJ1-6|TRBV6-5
CASSNTGFGSPLHF
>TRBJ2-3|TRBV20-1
CSAHTSGVEDTQYF
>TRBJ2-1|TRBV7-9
CASSLPRASGVDNEQFF
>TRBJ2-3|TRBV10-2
CASSPPGQPSTDTQYF
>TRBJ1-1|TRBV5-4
CASNYGQAEAFF
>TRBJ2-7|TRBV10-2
CASSDGLAGRSYEQYF
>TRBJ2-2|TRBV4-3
CASSQFQPTSGRTGELFF
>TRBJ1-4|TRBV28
CASSPGLVQKLFF
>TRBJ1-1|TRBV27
CASMERGPSYTTEAFF
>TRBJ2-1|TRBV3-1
CASSQPGGGADEQFF
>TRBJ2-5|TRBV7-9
CASSLAEQLYFQETQYF
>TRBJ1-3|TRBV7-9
CASEQNSGNTIYF
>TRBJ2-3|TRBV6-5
CASQGGDWDTQYF
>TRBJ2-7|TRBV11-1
CASSPRGSGTGDYEQYF
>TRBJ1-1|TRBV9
CASSGERGAAGTEAFF
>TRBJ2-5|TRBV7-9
CASSFLSAGKQETQYF
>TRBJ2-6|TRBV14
CASSQDYSRSSGANVLTF
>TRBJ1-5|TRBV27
CASSLSGRGGQPQHF
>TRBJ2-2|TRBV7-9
CASSLARQGMTGELFF
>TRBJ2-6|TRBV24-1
CATSDLRADRESGANVLTF
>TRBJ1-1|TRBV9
CASSVRPGTSPVGTEAFF
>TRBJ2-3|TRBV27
CASSLSASLRTQYF
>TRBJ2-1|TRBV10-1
CASRVFGDNVLLSYNEQFF
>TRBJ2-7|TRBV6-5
CASSYGLYSYEQYF
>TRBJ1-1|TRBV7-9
CASSPGQYTEAFF
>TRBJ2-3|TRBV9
CASTKRESTLDTDTQYF
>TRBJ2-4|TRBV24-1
CATSDLQVQYF
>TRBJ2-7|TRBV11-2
CASSSFTSGGPYSYEQYF
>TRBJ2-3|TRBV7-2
CASSSPLGVADTQYF
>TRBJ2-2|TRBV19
CASSPAANTGELFF
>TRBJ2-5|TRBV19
CASSTDLWETQYF
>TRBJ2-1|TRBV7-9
CASSPISYNEQFF
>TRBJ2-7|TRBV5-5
CASSLAGGHSSYEQYF
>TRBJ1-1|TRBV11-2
CASGTSTEAFF
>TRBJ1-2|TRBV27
CASSPLISGGSGYTF
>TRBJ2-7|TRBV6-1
CASSESPDRSYEQYF
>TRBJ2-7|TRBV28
CASSPTSGRDEQYF
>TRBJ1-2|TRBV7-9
CASSGQYGYTF
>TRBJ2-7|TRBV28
CASSIRLAGSAYEQYF
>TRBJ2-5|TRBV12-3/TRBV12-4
CASSPSGLARETQYF
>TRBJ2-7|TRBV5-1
CASSLADRAAYEQYF
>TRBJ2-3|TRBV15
CATSGNRRGGLLSFTDTQYF
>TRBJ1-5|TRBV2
CASRQGNSNQPQHF
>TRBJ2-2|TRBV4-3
CASSQDELAGVVGGELFF